This T cell receptor (beta chain) is drawn from a study of regulatory T cells in long-lasting Graves disease. On the study more broadly: Patients with persistent Graves' disease had over 5 years of antithyroid drugs and persistent TSH receptor antibodies.

As regards this clonotype: Its antigen is not identified.

The authors built TCR beta libraries using iRepertoire HTBI primers and Arm-PCR of CDR3 regions. In TCRdb, the multiplex PCR reads were re-called with MiXCR into one record per CDR3 protein. Found here are under 450,000 distinct CDR3 sequences, around 24% of them singletons; the top ten hold about a quarter. The CDR3 extends over 18 amino acids. Germline CDR1 LGHDT, CDR2 YNNKEL (reference sequence). The V and J ends lost 3 bases and 2 bases, in that order; junction bases with no gene match: 8. Study results and limitations: TRBV28 was favored in persistent disease, as were TRBJ1-2 and TRBJ2-5. The number of shared public clonotypes was higher in persistent patients (fewer than 3,000) than new patients (around 960).

Time point defined: persistent/refractory GD, antithyroid drugs over 5 years with positive TRAb. Researchers made the TCR library from RNA that was extracted from PBMCs. The EDTA tubes were filled with around 9 milliliters of drawn peripheral blood. The specimen was peripheral blood mononuclear cells (PBMCs), collected when the disease was refractory, from a patient treated with antithyroid drugs. V is TRBV3-1 and J is TRBJ2-1; 12 bases fit TRBD2. This TCR was sampled from a female donor with Graves disease. The CDR3 region has the DNA TGTGCCAGCAGCCACAGTTCACTAGCGGGAGGCACCTACAATGAGCAGTTCTTC. Amino acids: CASSHSSLAGGTYNEQFF.